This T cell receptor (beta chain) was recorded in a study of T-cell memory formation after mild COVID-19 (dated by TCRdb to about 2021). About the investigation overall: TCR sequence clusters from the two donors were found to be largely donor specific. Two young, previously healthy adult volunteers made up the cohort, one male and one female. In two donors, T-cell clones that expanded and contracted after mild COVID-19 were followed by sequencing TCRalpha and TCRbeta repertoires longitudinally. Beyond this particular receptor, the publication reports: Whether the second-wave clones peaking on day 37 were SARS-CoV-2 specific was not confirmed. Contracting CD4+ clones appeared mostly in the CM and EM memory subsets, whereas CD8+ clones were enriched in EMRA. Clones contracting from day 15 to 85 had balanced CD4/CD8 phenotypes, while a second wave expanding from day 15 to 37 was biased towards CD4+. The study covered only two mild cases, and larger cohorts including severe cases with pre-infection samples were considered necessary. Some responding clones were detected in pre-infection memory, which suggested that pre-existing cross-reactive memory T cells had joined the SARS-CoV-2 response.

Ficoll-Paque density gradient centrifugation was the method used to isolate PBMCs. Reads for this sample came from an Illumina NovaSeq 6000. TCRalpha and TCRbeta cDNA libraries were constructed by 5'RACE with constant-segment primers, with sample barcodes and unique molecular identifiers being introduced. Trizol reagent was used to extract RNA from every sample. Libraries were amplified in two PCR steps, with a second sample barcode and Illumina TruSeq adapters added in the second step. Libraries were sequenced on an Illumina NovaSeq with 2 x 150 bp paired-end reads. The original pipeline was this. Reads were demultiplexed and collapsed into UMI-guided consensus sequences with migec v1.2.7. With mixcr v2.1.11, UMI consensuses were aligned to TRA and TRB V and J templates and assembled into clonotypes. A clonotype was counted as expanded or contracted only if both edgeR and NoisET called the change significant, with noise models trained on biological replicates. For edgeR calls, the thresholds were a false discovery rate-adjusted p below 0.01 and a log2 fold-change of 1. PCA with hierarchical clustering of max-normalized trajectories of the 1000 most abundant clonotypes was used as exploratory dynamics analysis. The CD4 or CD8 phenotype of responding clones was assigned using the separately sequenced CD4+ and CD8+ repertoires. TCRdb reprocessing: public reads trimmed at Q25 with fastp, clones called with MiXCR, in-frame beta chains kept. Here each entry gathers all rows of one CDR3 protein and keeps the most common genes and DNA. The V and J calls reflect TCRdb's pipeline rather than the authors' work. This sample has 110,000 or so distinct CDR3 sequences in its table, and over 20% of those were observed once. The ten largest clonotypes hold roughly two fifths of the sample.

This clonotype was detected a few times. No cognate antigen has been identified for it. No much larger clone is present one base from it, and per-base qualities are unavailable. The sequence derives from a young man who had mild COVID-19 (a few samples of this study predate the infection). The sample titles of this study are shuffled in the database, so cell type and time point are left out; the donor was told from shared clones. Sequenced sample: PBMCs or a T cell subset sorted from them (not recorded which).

CDR3 region: CASSLGFINEQFF. The bases read TGTGCCAGCAGCTTAGGGTTCATCAATGAGCAGTTCTTC. The chain employs TRBV11-2 and TRBJ2-1; the D gene is unclear. The CDR3 contains 13 residues, cysteine and phenylalanine counted. Only the CDR3 DNA is retained, 39 bases long and in frame from the first base. V loses 1 base, J loses 6 bases, and the germline ends lie 7 bases apart. CDR1 and CDR2, per the germline V gene, are SGHAT and FQNNGV.